This TCR beta chain was captured in a study of neurological immune-mediated disorders. A single record per CDR3 protein comes from TCRdb applying MiXCR to the 5' RACE reads. The table has under 70,000 distinct CDR3 sequences, less than 25% seen once. The CDR3 sequence is 17 residues long. Germline V gene sequence: CDR1 SGHRS, CDR2 YFSETQ. Time point described: technical triplicate 2. The chain employs TRBV5-1 and TRBJ2-7, with TRBD2 identical over 13 bases. The origin of this receptor is a man aged 55 to 69 with HTLV-1-associated myelopathy (HAM/TSP). The sample taken for sequencing was PBMCs. The CDR3 DNA is TGCACCAACAGCCCATCCTTCCGTACTAGCGGGAGGGACGAGCAGTACTTC. Translation: CTNSPSFRTSGRDEQYF.